This section outlines one T cell receptor beta chain sequence together with its context. The sample belongs to a study of T cell responses to AZD1222 COVID-19 vaccine. CDR3 length: 15 residues. Germline lookup yields CDR1 SGHNT and CDR2 YENEEA. Trimming left V 3 bases short and J 1 base short, with 12 bases between. TCRdb keeps only in-frame clones here, not all; method: immunoSEQ multiplex PCR. The sample gives 90,000 to 150,000 clones, around nine tenths of which show up once; 8.4% is in the top ten. This chain uses TRBV11-3 with TRBJ1-1, with unresolved D. The input for sequencing was peripheral blood, taken on day 0 of AZD1222 vaccination. The TCR originated in an adult in good health. The CDR3 coding sequence is TGTGCCAGCAGCTTGGGCCCCCAGGCGAACACTGAAGCTTTCTTT. Protein sequence: CASSLGPQANTEAFF.